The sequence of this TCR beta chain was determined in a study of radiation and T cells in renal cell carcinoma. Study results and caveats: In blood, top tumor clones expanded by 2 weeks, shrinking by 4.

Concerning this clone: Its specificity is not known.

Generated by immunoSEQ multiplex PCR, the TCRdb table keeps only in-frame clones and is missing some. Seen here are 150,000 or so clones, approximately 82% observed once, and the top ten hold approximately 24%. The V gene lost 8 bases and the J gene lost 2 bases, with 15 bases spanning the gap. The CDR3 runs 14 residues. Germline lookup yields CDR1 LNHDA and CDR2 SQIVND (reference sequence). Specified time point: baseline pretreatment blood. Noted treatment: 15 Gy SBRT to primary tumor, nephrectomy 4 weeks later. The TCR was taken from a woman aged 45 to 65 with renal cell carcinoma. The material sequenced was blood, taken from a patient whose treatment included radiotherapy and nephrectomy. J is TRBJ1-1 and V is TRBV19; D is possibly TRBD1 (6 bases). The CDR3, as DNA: TGTGCCAGTTACCAACAGGGCGATAACACTGAAGCTTTCTTT. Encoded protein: CASYQQGDNTEAFF.